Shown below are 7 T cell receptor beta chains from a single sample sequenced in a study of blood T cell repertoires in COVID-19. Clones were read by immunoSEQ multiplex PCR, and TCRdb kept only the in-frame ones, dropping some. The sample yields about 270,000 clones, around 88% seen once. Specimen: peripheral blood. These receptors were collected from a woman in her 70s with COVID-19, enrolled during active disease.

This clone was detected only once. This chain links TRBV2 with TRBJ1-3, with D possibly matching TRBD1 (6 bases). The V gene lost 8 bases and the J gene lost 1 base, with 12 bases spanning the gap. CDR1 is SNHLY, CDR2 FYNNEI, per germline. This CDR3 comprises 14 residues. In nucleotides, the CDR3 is TGTGCCAGCCGCCGAGGGGGTTCTGGAAACACCATATATTTT. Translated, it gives CASRRGGSGNTIYF.

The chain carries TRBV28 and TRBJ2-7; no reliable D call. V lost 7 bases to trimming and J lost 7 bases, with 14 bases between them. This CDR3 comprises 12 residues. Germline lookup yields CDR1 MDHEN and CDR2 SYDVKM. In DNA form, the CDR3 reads TGTGCCAGCAACAGAGCCCTCTGGGAGCAGTACTTC. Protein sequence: CASNRALWEQYF.

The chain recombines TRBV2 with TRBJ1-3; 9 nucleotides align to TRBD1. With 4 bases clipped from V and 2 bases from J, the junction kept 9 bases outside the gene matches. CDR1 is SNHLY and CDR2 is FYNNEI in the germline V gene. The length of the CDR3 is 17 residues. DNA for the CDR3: TGTGCCAGCAGTGCCCCTTCGAGGGACAGGGCTGGAAACACCATATATTTT. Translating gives CASSAPSRDRAGNTIYF.

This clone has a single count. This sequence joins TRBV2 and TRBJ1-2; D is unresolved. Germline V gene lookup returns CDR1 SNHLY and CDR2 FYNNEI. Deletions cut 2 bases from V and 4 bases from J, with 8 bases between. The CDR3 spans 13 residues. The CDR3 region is CASSESSGYGYTF. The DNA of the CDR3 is TGTGCCAGCAGTGAAAGTAGTGGCTATGGCTACACCTTC. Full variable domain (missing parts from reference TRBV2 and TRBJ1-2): EPEVTQTPSHQVTQMGQEVILRCVPISNHLYFYWYRQILGQKVEFLVSFYNNEISEKSEIFDDQFSVERPDGSNFTLKIRSTKLEDSAMYFCASSESSGYGYTFGSGTRLTVV.

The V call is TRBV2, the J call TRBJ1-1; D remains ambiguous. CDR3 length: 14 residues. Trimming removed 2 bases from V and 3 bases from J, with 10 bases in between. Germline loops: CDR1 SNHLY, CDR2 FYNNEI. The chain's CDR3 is CASSEIATDTEAFF. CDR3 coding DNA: TGTGCCAGCAGTGAAATTGCCACAGACACTGAAGCTTTCTTT.

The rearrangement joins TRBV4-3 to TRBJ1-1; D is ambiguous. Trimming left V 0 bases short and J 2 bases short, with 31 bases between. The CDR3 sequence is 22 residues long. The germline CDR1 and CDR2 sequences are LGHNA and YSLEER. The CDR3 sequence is CASSQDGEPSLGIDQPNTEAFF. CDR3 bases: TGCGCCAGCAGCCAAGACGGAGAGCCAAGCCTTGGAATCGATCAGCCTAACACTGAAGCTTTCTTT.

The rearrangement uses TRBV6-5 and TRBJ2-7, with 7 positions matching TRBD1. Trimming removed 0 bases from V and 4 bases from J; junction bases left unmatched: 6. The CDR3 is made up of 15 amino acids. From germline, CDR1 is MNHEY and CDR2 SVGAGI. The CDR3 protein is CASSYSRQGRYEQYF. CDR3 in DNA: TGTGCCAGCAGTTACTCTCGACAGGGTCGTTACGAGCAGTACTTC.